Shown below are 19 T cell receptor beta chains from a single sample sequenced in a study of technical replicates of blood from several donors. Sequencing used immunoSEQ multiplex PCR; TCRdb keeps in-frame clones, though not all of them. The sample has 91,000 or so clones; approximately 95% are singletons. Material for sequencing was T cells isolated from PBMCs. The receptors stem from a human donor in good health.

The V gene is TRBV7-9, the J gene TRBJ2-6; possible D gene TRBD2, 6 bases. This CDR3 has 19 residues. V dropped 4 bases and J dropped 0 bases, with 19 bases sitting between them. Germline assignment: CDR1 SEHNR and CDR2 FQNEAQ (reference sequence). CDR3 amino acids: CASSSRGGTPSSGANVLTF. The DNA for the CDR3 is TGTGCCAGCAGCTCCCGGGGCGGGACTCCGAGCTCTGGGGCCAACGTCCTGACTTTC. Full variable domain (remainder filled in from reference TRBV7-9 and TRBJ2-6): DTGVSQNPRHKITKRGQNVTFRCDPISEHNRLYWYRQTLGQGPEFLTYFQNEAQLEKSRLLSDRFSAERPKGSFSTLEIQRTEQGDSAMYLCASSSRGGTPSSGANVLTFGAGSRLTVL.

The rearrangement uses TRBV5-6 and TRBJ1-1, with D unclear. The CDR3 covers 13 residues. Germline lookup yields CDR1 SGHDT and CDR2 YYEEEE. The V and J ends lost 4 bases and 4 bases respectively, with 11 bases between them. CDR3 bases: TGTGCCAGCAGCCGCGACCGGGGCACTGAAGCTTTCTTT. It yields the protein CASSRDRGTEAFF.

This clone has a count of ten or more. The chain carries TRBV19 and TRBJ2-7; 7 nucleotides match TRBD2. The germline gives CDR1 LNHDA, CDR2 SQIVND (reference sequence). J lost 2 bases, V lost 4 bases, and 8 bases had no gene match. The CDR3 consists of 15 residues. CDR3 protein: CASSTAAGRTYEQYF. CDR3 coding DNA: TGTGCCAGTAGTACCGCAGCGGGACGAACCTACGAGCAGTACTTC.

This chain links TRBV5-1 with TRBJ2-1, with D perhaps TRBD1 (6 bases). Germline-derived CDR1 and CDR2 are SGHRS and YFSETQ. The V and J ends lost 0 bases and 15 bases respectively, with 16 bases between them. This CDR3 spans 13 amino acids. The CDR3 is CASSLGKQGSPFF. For the CDR3, the DNA is TGCGCCAGCAGCTTGGGGAAACAGGGTTCCCCGTTCTTC.

DNA for the CDR3: TGTGCCAGCAGCCTACAGGGGGCAAACTATGGCTACACCTTC. It encodes CASSLQGANYGYTF. The J gene is TRBJ1-2, the V gene TRBV28; TRBD1 matches at 9 bases. The germline V gene has CDR1 MDHEN and CDR2 SYDVKM. The V segment lost 6 bases and the J segment 2 bases; nucleotides outside the gene matches: 4. The CDR3 loop spans 14 amino acids.

DNA for the CDR3: TGTGCCAGTTTCACTCCGGGGATGAATGGCTACACCTTC. It codes for CASFTPGMNGYTF. The chain employs TRBV19 and TRBJ1-2, with D uncertain. The CDR3 covers 13 residues. The ends were cut back, 8 bases at V and 6 bases at J, with 16 bases in the middle. CDR1 and CDR2 (germline): LNHDA, SQIVND (reference sequence).

The CDR3 DNA follows: TGTGCCAGCAGCCAAGGAACAGGGCCATACGAGCAGTACTTC. Protein product: CASSQGTGPYEQYF. The J gene is TRBJ2-7, the V gene TRBV4-2; a possible D gene is TRBD1 (6 bases). CDR1 is LGHNA and CDR2 is YNFKEQ in the germline V gene. The CDR3 is 14 amino acids. Deletions cut 1 base from V and 4 bases from J, with 11 bases between.

The chain has TRBV6-6 and TRBJ1-1; D is unclear. V was pared by 5 bases and J by 8 bases, with 15 bases between. Germline loops: CDR1 MNHNY, CDR2 SVGAGI (reference sequence). The CDR3 spans 13 residues. This chain's CDR3 is CASSLENTREAFF. As DNA, the CDR3 is TGTGCCAGCAGTCTCGAGAATACCCGGGAAGCTTTCTTT.

The J gene is TRBJ1-1, the V gene TRBV5-1; no clear D. The CDR3 totals 16 residues. The germline V and J ends were trimmed by 4 bases and 0 bases, with 16 bases remaining between them. Germline V lookup: CDR1 SGHRS, CDR2 YFSETQ. The CDR3 nucleotides are TGCGCCAGCAGCCTCTCTTTGACAAGTCTGAACACTGAAGCTTTCTTT. It translates to CASSLSLTSLNTEAFF.

This rearrangement joins TRBV5-6 to TRBJ2-3; D might be TRBD2 (7 bases). CDR1 SGHDT and CDR2 YYEEEE come from the germline V gene. Between the trimmed V and J ends, which lost 3 bases and 6 bases, there was a span of 20 bases. The CDR3 totals 16 residues. CDR3 coding DNA: TGTGCCAGCAGCTGGGGGGGACAAGGGGTTGTGGATACGCAGTATTTT. This translates into CASSWGGQGVVDTQYF.

This chain joins TRBV4-1 and TRBJ2-1, with 13 bases identical to TRBD2. V shed 4 bases, J shed 4 bases, and the junction held 16 bases outside the gene matches. Germline CDR1 is MGHRA and CDR2 is YSYEKL. The length of the CDR3 is 20 residues. The CDR3 DNA follows: TGCGCCAGCAGCCCAGGGACAGGTAGGCGGACTAGCGGGAGTTACAATGAGCAGTTCTTC. This translates into CASSPGTGRRTSGSYNEQFF.

The chain links TRBV5-6 to TRBJ2-3; no clear D. Between the trimmed V and J ends, which lost 1 base and 8 bases, there was a span of 11 bases. The CDR3 spans 13 residues. Germline CDR1 reads SGHDT; CDR2 reads YYEEEE. The CDR3 bases are TGTGCCAGCAGCTTGATTGGGTCGGGTACGCAGTATTTT. Protein sequence: CASSLIGSGTQYF.

The chain joins TRBV5-1 to TRBJ2-4, with TRBD1 matching over 10 bases. The CDR3 is made up of 15 amino acids. V lost 4 bases, J lost 6 bases, and 7 bases stayed unmatched. Looked up from germline, CDR1 is SGHRS and CDR2 is YFSETQ. The CDR3 DNA reads TGCGCCAGCAGCGAGGGGACAGGGGATACAAACATTCAGTACTTC. Translating gives CASSEGTGDTNIQYF.

The chain recombines TRBV7-6 with TRBJ2-3; possibly TRBD1 for D (6 bases). Per the germline V gene, CDR1 is SGHVS and CDR2 is FNYEAQ. This CDR3 spans 15 amino acids. Trimming took off 1 base at V and 2 bases at J, with 10 bases between the two ends. The CDR3 coding sequence is TGTGCCAGCAGCTTAGGTGCAGGGGACACAGATACGCAGTATTTT. Translated: CASSLGAGDTDTQYF.

This chain joins TRBV4-1 and TRBJ1-1; TRBD1 aligns across 10 bases. Losses at the gene ends were 1 base for V and 1 base for J; bases not matched to a gene: 9. The V gene's germline CDR1 is MGHRA and CDR2 YSYEKL. This CDR3 contains 18 residues. The CDR3 spells CASSQGKGQGYGNTEAFF. CDR3 DNA sequence: TGCGCCAGCAGCCAAGGTAAGGGACAGGGGTACGGGAACACTGAAGCTTTCTTT.

With regard to this clone: Other DNA sequences within the sample encode an identical CDR3. The genes are TRBV28 and TRBJ1-2; D unclear. This CDR3 is 13 amino acids long. V was pared by 0 bases and J by 3 bases, with 5 bases between. Per the germline V gene, CDR1 is MDHEN and CDR2 is SYDVKM. This CDR3 reads CASSLWGDYGYTF. In DNA form, the CDR3 reads TGTGCCAGCAGTTTATGGGGCGACTATGGCTACACCTTC.

The chain is built from TRBV28 and TRBJ2-7; unclear D gene. The V gene lost 3 bases and the J gene lost 4 bases, with 10 bases spanning the gap. The CDR3 contains 13 residues. Germline CDR1 is MDHEN and CDR2 is SYDVKM. CDR3 loop: CASSFNAQYEQYF. Here the CDR3 DNA reads TGTGCCAGCAGTTTCAACGCACAGTACGAGCAGTACTTC.

The gene calls are TRBV5-1 and TRBJ1-4; 10 bases match TRBD1. The CDR3 contains 16 residues. Germline V gene lookup returns CDR1 SGHRS and CDR2 YFSETQ. V lost 4 bases, J lost 8 bases, and 11 bases stayed unmatched. The CDR3 protein is CASSPAGQGIVEKLFF. The DNA of the CDR3 is TGCGCCAGCAGCCCAGCGGGACAGGGGATCGTAGAAAAACTGTTTTTT.

The CDR3 loop is CASSLGTSVSYEQYF. CDR3 DNA sequence: TGTGCCAGCAGTTTAGGGACTAGCGTATCCTACGAGCAGTACTTC. V gene TRBV27 combines with J gene TRBJ2-7; 10 positions agree with TRBD2. V trimming: 2 bases; J trimming: 1 base; junction bases outside the gene matches: 2. The CDR3 contains 15 residues. The germline gives CDR1 MNHEY, CDR2 SMNVEV (reference sequence).